This T cell receptor (beta chain) was recovered during a study of blood T cell repertoires in COVID-19. Study-level background: Researchers got acute and convalescent COVID-19 samples from the United States, Italy and Spain. PBMCs, B-cell-depleted T cells, or T cells were the source of the cDNA or gDNA that made up the material.

Per the study methods: Reference gene primer amplification yielded estimated nucleated cell counts. Assay used: immunoSEQ multiplex PCR; TCRdb lists only in-frame clones, some missing. The V and J calls and clone size were taken over from that table, and D and trimming were inferred from the DNA. The data show 45,000 to 65,000 clones, with about nine tenths seen just once and 7% to 10% held by the top ten. The CDR3 has 20 amino acids. Germline V gene data show CDR1 as SGDLS and CDR2 as YYNGEE. The V gene end was trimmed by 4 bases and the J gene end by 4 bases; junction bases not matched to a gene: 24.

This sequence originates from a man aged 50 to 59 with active COVID-19. V gene TRBV9 combines with J gene TRBJ1-2; TRBD1 matches 8 bases. The sample taken for sequencing was peripheral blood. The CDR3 here is CASSRRPVAGGGGDGYGYTF. The CDR3 DNA sequence: TGTGCCAGCAGCCGTCGACCGGTGGCAGGGGGCGGAGGAGACGGCTATGGCTACACCTTC.